This TCR beta chain was captured in a study of T cells after posttransplantation cyclophosphamide. Study-level points and caveats: Recipient CMV seropositivity and CMV reactivation strongly tracked TRB clonality. Later post-transplant blood repertoires were often dominated by donor CD8+ memory clones.

On this clone itself: The target antigen is unknown.

V lost 0 bases to trimming and J lost 7 bases; unmatched junction nucleotides: 5. In germline, CDR1 is SGHRS, CDR2 YFSETQ. The CDR3 spans 14 residues. Produced via immunoSEQ multiplex PCR; TCRdb's table is partial and in-frame only. The sample records approximately 52,000 clones, just over 85% being singletons. Sequenced: PBMCs. V and J are TRBV5-1 and TRBJ1-2, with 8 bases fitting TRBD1. The sequence came from a man aged 25 to 45 with a blood cancer, CMV-positive, and with a related stem cell donor. The CDR3 DNA reads as TGCGCCAGCAGCTTGGGAGACAGGGGTAGTGGCTACACCTTC. Protein product: CASSLGDRGSGYTF.